This T cell receptor (beta chain) was sequenced in a study of prognosis after radiotherapy for stage I lung cancer. Study-wide results and limits: It was not determined whether the expanded TCR clones were tumor-specific. In patients receiving stereotactic body radiation therapy, unique TCR clone counts fell afterward, median about 10,000 versus 6,900.

The V gene lost 3 bases and the J gene lost 5 bases, with 16 bases spanning the gap. CDR1 is DFQATT, CDR2 SNEGSKA, per germline (reference sequence). The CDR3 is made up of 14 amino acids. Ten or more counts support this clonotype. Its matching antigen is unknown. The genomic DNA TCR beta CDR3 region underwent two rounds of multiplex PCR. Round-one PCR had primers specific to each TRBV and TRBJ gene. TCRdb reprocessed the multiplex PCR reads with MiXCR, giving one entry per CDR3 protein. The repertoire holds about 16,000 distinct CDR3 sequences, around 31% seen once, with approximately 25% in the top ten. For each of two time points, an approximately 6-milliliter draw of peripheral blood was taken.

Sequences were derived from PBMCs, sampled before or after stereotactic body radiation therapy (not recorded which). V usage is TRBV20-1 and J usage is TRBJ1-1, with D perhaps TRBD1 (5 bases). The TCR comes from a donor aged 50 or older with non-small cell lung cancer. The CDR3 loop reads CSARPGTTSTEAFF. The CDR3 nucleotides read TGCAGTGCTAGGCCTGGGACGACGAGTACTGAAGCTTTCTTT.